Listed below are T cell receptor beta chains from one sample, sequenced in a study of shared clonotypes between healthy human individuals. Data came from immunoSEQ multiplex PCR; TCRdb stores just in-frame clones and leaves some out. The table has around 2.1 million clones, 85% to 95% seen once; the top ten hold over 1.5%. Sequenced sample: naive CD8+ T cells from PBMCs. The receptors were gathered from a man aged 18 to 29 in good health. Some clones in this sample may be carry-over from other donors' samples. Each CDR3 is given with its conserved first and last residue. D genes are given only for firm matches. For some rows the clone size is stated as once, few or many, or as a class when expanded; others skip it.

once	TRBD2	TRBV7-2	TRBJ2-3	CASVVASGRGAGTQYF	TGTGCCAGCGTCGTGGCTAGCGGGAGGGGGGCCGGTACGCAGTATTTT
once	NA	TRBV7-9	TRBJ1-4	CASDTPGLDEKLFF	TGTGCCAGCGACACCCCAGGTTTAGATGAAAAACTGTTTTTT
NA	TRBD1	TRBV28	TRBJ2-7	CASSTYPLTGNEQYF	TGTGCCAGCAGTACCTACCCTTTGACAGGGAACGAGCAGTACTTC
NA	NA	TRBV28	TRBJ2-7	CASSLGGQGEQYF	TGTGCCAGCAGTTTAGGTGGCCAGGGGGAGCAGTACTTC
once	TRBD2	TRBV27	TRBJ2-4	CASSLRKGGAGADWGKNIQYF	TGTGCCAGCAGTTTACGGAAGGGCGGGGCGGGAGCCGATTGGGGAAAAAACATTCAGTACTTC
NA	NA	TRBV28	TRBJ2-5	CASSPGLYQETQYF	TGTGCCAGCAGTCCCGGCCTGTACCAAGAGACCCAGTACTTC
NA	NA	TRBV5-1	TRBJ2-1	CASSSGTTSEQFF	TGCGCCAGCAGCTCCGGGACCACAAGTGAGCAGTTCTTC
once	TRBD2	TRBV7-9	TRBJ2-7	CASSPQLAGPYEQYF	TGTGCCAGCAGCCCCCAGCTAGCGGGACCCTACGAGCAGTACTTC
NA	TRBD1	TRBV27	TRBJ2-7	CASRGWDRPYEQYF	TGTGCCAGCAGAGGGTGGGACAGACCCTACGAGCAGTACTTC
NA	NA	TRBV7-9	TRBJ1-1	CASSPHTTEAFF	TGTGCCAGCAGCCCGCACACGACTGAAGCTTTCTTT
NA	TRBD2	TRBV6-1	TRBJ2-1	CASTGLADYNEQFF	TGTGCCAGCACGGGACTAGCGGACTACAATGAGCAGTTCTTC
NA	NA	TRBV10-1	TRBJ1-1	CASSGRLVWTTEAFF	TGCGCCAGCAGCGGGCGGTTGGTGTGGACCACTGAAGCTTTCTTT
NA	NA	TRBV2	TRBJ2-7	CASGQSSYEQYF	TGTGCCTCTGGGCAAAGCTCCTACGAGCAGTACTTC